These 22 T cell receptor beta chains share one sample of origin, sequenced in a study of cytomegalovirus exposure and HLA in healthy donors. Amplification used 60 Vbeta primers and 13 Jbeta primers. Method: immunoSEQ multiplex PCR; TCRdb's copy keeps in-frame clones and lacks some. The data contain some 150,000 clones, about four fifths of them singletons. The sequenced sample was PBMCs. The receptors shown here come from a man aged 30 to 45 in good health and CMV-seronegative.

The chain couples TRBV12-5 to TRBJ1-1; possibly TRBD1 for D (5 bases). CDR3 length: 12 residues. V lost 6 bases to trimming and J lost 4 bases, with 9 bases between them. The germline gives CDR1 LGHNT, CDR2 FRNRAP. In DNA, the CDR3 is TGTGCTAGTGGGGGGCCCAGCACTGAAGCTTTCTTT. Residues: CASGGPSTEAFF.

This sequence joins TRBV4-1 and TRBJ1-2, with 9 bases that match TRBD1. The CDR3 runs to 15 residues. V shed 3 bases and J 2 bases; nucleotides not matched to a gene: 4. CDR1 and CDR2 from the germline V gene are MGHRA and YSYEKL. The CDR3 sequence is CASSQVTGGNYGYTF. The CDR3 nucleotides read TGCGCCAGCAGCCAGGTGACAGGGGGGAACTATGGCTACACCTTC.

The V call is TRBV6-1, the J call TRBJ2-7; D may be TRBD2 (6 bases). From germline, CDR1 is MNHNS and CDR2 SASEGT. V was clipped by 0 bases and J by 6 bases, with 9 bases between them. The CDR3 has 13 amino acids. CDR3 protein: CASSEAPGVEQYF. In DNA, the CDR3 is TGTGCCAGCAGTGAAGCCCCGGGGGTCGAGCAGTACTTC.

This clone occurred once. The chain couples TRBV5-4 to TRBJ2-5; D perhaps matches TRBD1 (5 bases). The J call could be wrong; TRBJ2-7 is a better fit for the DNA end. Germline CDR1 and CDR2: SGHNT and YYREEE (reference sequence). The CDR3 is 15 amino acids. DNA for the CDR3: TGTGCCAGCAGCTATACCGAGACAGCAGCCTACGAGCAGTACTTC. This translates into CASSYTETAAYEQYF.

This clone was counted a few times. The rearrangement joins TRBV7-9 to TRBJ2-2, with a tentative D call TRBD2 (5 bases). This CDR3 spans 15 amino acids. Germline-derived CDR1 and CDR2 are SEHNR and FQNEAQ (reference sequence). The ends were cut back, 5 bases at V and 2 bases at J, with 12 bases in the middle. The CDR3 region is CASSDREGNTGELFF. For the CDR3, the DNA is TGTGCCAGCAGCGACCGCGAGGGTAACACCGGGGAGCTGTTTTTT.

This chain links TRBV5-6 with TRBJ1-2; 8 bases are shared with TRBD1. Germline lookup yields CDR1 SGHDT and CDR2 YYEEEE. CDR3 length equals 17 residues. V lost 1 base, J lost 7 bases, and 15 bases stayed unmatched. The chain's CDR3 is CASSLFGQGTPGAGYTF. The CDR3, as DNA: TGTGCCAGCAGCTTGTTTGGACAGGGTACCCCTGGGGCTGGCTACACCTTC.

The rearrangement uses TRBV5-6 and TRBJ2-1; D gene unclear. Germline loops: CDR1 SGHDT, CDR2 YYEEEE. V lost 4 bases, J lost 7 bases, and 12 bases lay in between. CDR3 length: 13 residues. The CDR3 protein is CASSPTSMNEQFF. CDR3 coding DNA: TGTGCCAGCAGCCCTACCTCTATGAATGAGCAGTTCTTC.

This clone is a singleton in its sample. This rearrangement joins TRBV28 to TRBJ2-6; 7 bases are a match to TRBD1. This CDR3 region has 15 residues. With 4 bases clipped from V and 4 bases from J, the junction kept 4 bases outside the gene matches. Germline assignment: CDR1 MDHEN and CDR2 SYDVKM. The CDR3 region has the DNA TGTGCCAGCAGTTCCAGGACAGGCGGGGCCAACGTCCTGACTTTC. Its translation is CASSSRTGGANVLTF. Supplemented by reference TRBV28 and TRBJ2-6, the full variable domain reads DVKVTQSSRYLVKRTGEKVFLECVQDMDHENMFWYRQDPGLGLRLIYFSYDVKMKEKGDIPEGYSVSREKKERFSLILESASTNQTSMYLCASSSRTGGANVLTFGAGSRLTVL.

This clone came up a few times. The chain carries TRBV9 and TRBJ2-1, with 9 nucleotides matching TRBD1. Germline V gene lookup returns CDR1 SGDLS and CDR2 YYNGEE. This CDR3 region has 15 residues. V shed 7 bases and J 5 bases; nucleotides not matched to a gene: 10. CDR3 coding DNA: TGTGCCAGCGGAAGATTCGGGACAGGGAACAATGAGCAGTTCTTC. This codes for CASGRFGTGNNEQFF.

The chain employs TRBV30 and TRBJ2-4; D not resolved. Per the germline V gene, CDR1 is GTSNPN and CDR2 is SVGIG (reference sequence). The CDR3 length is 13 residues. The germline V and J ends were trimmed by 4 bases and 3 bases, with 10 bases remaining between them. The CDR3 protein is CAWTETVKNIQYF. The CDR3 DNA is TGTGCCTGGACGGAGACTGTCAAAAACATTCAGTACTTC.

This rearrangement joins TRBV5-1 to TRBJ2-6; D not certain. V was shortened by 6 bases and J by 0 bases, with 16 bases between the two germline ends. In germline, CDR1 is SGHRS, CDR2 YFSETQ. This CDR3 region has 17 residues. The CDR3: CASKPLFSLSGANVLTF. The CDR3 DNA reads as TGCGCCAGCAAACCACTTTTTTCCCTCTCTGGGGCCAACGTCCTGACTTTC.

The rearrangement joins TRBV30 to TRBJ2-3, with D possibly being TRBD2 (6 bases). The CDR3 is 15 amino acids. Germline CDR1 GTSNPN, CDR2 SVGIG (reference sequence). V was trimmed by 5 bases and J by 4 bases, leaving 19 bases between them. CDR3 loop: CAWQKGLKFADTQYF. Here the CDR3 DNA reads TGTGCCTGGCAGAAAGGACTAAAATTCGCAGATACGCAGTATTTT.

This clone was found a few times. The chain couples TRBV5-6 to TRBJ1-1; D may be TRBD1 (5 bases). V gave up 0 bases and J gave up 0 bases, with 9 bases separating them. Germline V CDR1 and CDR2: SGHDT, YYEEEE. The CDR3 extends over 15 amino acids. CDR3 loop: CASSLAGEMNTEAFF. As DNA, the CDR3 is TGTGCCAGCAGCTTGGCGGGGGAGATGAACACTGAAGCTTTCTTT.

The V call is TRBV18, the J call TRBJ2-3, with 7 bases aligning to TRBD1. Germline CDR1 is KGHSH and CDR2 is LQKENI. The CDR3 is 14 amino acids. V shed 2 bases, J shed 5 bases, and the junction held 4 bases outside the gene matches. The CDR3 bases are TGTGCCAGCTCACCAGTTACAGGGGAAGATACGCAGTATTTT. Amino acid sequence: CASSPVTGEDTQYF.

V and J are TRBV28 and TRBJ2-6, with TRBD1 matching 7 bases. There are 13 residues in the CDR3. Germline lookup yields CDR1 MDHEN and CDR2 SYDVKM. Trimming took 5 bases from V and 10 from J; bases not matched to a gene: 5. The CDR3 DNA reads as TGTGCCAGCAGTGGGGACAGCGCTAACGTCCTGACTTTC. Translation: CASSGDSANVLTF. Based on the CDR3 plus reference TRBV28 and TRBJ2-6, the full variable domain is DVKVTQSSRYLVKRTGEKVFLECVQDMDHENMFWYRQDPGLGLRLIYFSYDVKMKEKGDIPEGYSVSREKKERFSLILESASTNQTSMYLCASSGDSANVLTFGAGSRLTVL.

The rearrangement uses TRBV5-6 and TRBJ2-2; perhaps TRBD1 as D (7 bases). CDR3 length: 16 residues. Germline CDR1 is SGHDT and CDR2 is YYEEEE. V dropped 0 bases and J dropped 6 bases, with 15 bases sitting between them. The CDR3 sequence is CASSLASGDRAGELFF. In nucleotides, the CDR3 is TGTGCCAGCAGCTTGGCCTCGGGGGACAGAGCCGGGGAGCTGTTTTTT.

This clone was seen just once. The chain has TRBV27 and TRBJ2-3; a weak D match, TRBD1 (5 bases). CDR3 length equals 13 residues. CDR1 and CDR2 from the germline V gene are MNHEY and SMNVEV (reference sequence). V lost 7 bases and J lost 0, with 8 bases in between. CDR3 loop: CASKAGSTDTQYF. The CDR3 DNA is TGTGCCAGCAAGGCAGGGAGCACAGATACGCAGTATTTT.

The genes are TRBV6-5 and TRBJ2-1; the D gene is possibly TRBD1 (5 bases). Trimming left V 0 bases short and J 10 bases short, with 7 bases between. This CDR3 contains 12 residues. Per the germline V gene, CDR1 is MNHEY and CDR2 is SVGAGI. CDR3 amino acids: CASSYSGREQFF. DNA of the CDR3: TGTGCCAGCAGTTACTCGGGGCGCGAGCAGTTCTTC.

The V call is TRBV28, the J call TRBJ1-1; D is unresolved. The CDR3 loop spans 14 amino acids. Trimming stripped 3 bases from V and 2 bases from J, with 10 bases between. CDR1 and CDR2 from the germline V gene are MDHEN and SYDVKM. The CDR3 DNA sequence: TGTGCCAGCAGTTTGAGGCAGTACAACACTGAAGCTTTCTTT. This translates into CASSLRQYNTEAFF.

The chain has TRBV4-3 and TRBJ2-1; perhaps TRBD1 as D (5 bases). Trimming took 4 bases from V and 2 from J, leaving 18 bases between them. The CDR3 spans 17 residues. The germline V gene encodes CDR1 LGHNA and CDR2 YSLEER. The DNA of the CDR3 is TGCGCCAGCAGCCGCTTTGTAAGTGGGGCCGCCTACAATGAGCAGTTCTTC. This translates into CASSRFVSGAAYNEQFF.

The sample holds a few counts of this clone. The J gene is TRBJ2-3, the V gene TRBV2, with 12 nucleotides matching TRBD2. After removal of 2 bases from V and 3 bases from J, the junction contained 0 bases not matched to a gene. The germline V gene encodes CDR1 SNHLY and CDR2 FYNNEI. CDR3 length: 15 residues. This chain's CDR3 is CASSELAGGTDTQYF. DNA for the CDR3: TGTGCCAGCAGTGAACTAGCGGGAGGGACAGATACGCAGTATTTT.

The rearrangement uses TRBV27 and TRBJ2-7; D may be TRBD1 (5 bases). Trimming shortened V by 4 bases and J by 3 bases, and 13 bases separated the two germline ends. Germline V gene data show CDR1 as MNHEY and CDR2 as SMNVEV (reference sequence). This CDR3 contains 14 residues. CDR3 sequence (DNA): TGTGCCAGCAGTTCTCGGGCAGGGATCTACGAGCAGTACTTC. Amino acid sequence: CASSSRAGIYEQYF.